Listed below are T cell receptor beta chains from one sample, sequenced in a study of immune cell composition in non-small cell lung cancer. Assay used: immunoSEQ multiplex PCR; TCRdb lists only in-frame clones, some missing. The sample carries around 13,000 clones, roughly 74% recorded once. Source material: lung tumor tissue. The receptors were gathered from a human donor with non-small cell lung cancer. The CDR3 runs from the conserved cysteine through the conserved F or W. The order of the fields is J gene, D gene, V gene, clone size, CDR3 length, CDR3 DNA, CDR3 protein. A D gene is named only where the DNA matches it firmly. The listing skips clone size in some rows; elsewhere it reads once, few, many or a size class.

J gene: TRBJ2-1; D gene: -; V gene: TRBV9; clone size: -; CDR3 length: 13; CDR3 DNA: TGTGCCAGCGGGAGGGGGGGCTCGAATGAGCAGTTCTTC; CDR3 protein: CASGRGGSNEQFF
J gene: TRBJ2-5; D gene: -; V gene: TRBV7-3; clone size: -; CDR3 length: 15; CDR3 DNA: TGTGCCAGCAGTTACCAGCGGGCCCCCCAAGAGACCCAGTACTTC; CDR3 protein: CASSYQRAPQETQYF
J gene: TRBJ1-4; D gene: -; V gene: TRBV28; clone size: -; CDR3 length: 13; CDR3 DNA: TGTGCCAGCAGGCGCGGGGTTGATGAAAAACTGTTTTTT; CDR3 protein: CASRRGVDEKLFF
J gene: TRBJ2-7; D gene: -; V gene: TRBV5-5; clone size: -; CDR3 length: 12; CDR3 DNA: TGTGCCAGCAGCTTGGCAGGGCGCGAGCAGTACTTC; CDR3 protein: CASSLAGREQYF
J gene: TRBJ2-7; D gene: TRBD2; V gene: TRBV6-5; clone size: -; CDR3 length: 14; CDR3 DNA: TGTGCCACACGACTAGCGGGAGCCTTGAGCGAGCAGTACTTC; CDR3 protein: CATRLAGALSEQYF
J gene: TRBJ1-5; D gene: -; V gene: TRBV19; clone size: once; CDR3 length: 16; CDR3 DNA: TGTGCCAGTACCGCCGACGGGGAATATAGCAATCAGCCCCAGCATTTT; CDR3 protein: CASTADGEYSNQPQHF
J gene: TRBJ2-5; D gene: TRBD1; V gene: TRBV7-2; clone size: -; CDR3 length: 12; CDR3 DNA: TGTGCCAGCAGCTATGGTTCGGGACAGGGTGACTTC; CDR3 protein: CASSYGSGQGDF
J gene: TRBJ2-7; D gene: -; V gene: TRBV14; clone size: -; CDR3 length: 13; CDR3 DNA: TGTGCCAGCAGCCAAGAATTAAGGTCAGGGGTAAACTTC; CDR3 protein: CASSQELRSGVNF
J gene: TRBJ1-4; D gene: -; V gene: TRBV5-1; clone size: -; CDR3 length: 13; CDR3 DNA: TGCGCCAGCAGGGGAAGGGGGAATGAAAAACTGTTTTTT; CDR3 protein: CASRGRGNEKLFF
J gene: TRBJ2-5; D gene: -; V gene: TRBV11-3; clone size: once; CDR3 length: 12; CDR3 DNA: TGTGCCAGCAGCGCCGACACCCAGACCCAGTACTTC; CDR3 protein: CASSADTQTQYF
J gene: TRBJ2-2; D gene: TRBD1; V gene: TRBV2; clone size: few; CDR3 length: 15; CDR3 DNA: TGTGCCAGCCGTAGGGACATGGGACAGACCGGGGAGCTGTTTTTT; CDR3 protein: CASRRDMGQTGELFF
J gene: TRBJ2-7; D gene: -; V gene: TRBV7-2; clone size: -; CDR3 length: 15; CDR3 DNA: TGTGCCAGCAGCCTGGGGGGCGGGGGTCTCTACGAGCAGTACTTC; CDR3 protein: CASSLGGGGLYEQYF
J gene: TRBJ1-2; D gene: -; V gene: TRBV4-3; clone size: once; CDR3 length: 18; CDR3 DNA: TGCGCCAGCAGCCAGCTTTTCCCACAAGGAATGGGGCGGTATGGCTACACCTTC; CDR3 protein: CASSQLFPQGMGRYGYTF
J gene: TRBJ1-5; D gene: -; V gene: TRBV19; clone size: -; CDR3 length: 17; CDR3 DNA: TGTGCCAGTAGTATTAGGGAAAGACAGAGAGGCAATCAGCCCCAGCATTTT; CDR3 protein: CASSIRERQRGNQPQHF
J gene: TRBJ1-1; D gene: -; V gene: TRBV19; clone size: -; CDR3 length: 15; CDR3 DNA: TGTGCCAGTAGTCCATCTAGCAGGTCTAACACTGAAGCTTTCTTT; CDR3 protein: CASSPSSRSNTEAFF
J gene: TRBJ2-7; D gene: -; V gene: TRBV15; clone size: -; CDR3 length: 13; CDR3 DNA: TGTGCCACCAGAGAGGACTTGACGTACGAGCAGTACTTC; CDR3 protein: CATREDLTYEQYF
J gene: TRBJ2-1; D gene: -; V gene: TRBV5-1; clone size: -; CDR3 length: 16; CDR3 DNA: TGCGCCAGCAGCTTGGGGCGTAAGACTAGGGACAATGAGCAGTTCTTC; CDR3 protein: CASSLGRKTRDNEQFF
J gene: TRBJ1-4; D gene: -; V gene: TRBV5-1; clone size: -; CDR3 length: 18; CDR3 DNA: TGCGCCAGCAGCTTGGGGGGGCTCACATTACCCCGGAATGAAAAACTGTTTTTT; CDR3 protein: CASSLGGLTLPRNEKLFF
J gene: TRBJ1-1; D gene: TRBD1; V gene: TRBV2; clone size: -; CDR3 length: 15; CDR3 DNA: TGTGCCAGCAGTGAAGGGGGACAGGGGAAAACTGAAGCTTTCTTT; CDR3 protein: CASSEGGQGKTEAFF
J gene: TRBJ2-7; D gene: TRBD1; V gene: TRBV4-1; clone size: -; CDR3 length: 14; CDR3 DNA: TGCGCCAGCAGCCAACCGGACAGGGAGTACGAGCAGTACTTC; CDR3 protein: CASSQPDREYEQYF
J gene: TRBJ2-1; D gene: -; V gene: TRBV5-8; clone size: few; CDR3 length: 12; CDR3 DNA: TGTGCCAGCAGCTTGAGGAGGGATGAGCAGTTCTTC; CDR3 protein: CASSLRRDEQFF
J gene: TRBJ2-1; D gene: -; V gene: TRBV10-2; clone size: once; CDR3 length: 12; CDR3 DNA: TGCGCCAGCAGCTGGGACTTCAATGAGCAGTTCTTC; CDR3 protein: CASSWDFNEQFF
J gene: TRBJ2-1; D gene: TRBD2; V gene: TRBV7-6; clone size: -; CDR3 length: 15; CDR3 DNA: TGTGCCAGCAGCTTAGAGACTAGCGGGGCCAATGAGCAGTTCTTC; CDR3 protein: CASSLETSGANEQFF
J gene: TRBJ2-3; D gene: TRBD2; V gene: TRBV18; clone size: -; CDR3 length: 16; CDR3 DNA: TGTGCCAGCTCACCACGTACTAGCGGGGGTTCAGATACGCAGTATTTT; CDR3 protein: CASSPRTSGGSDTQYF
J gene: TRBJ2-1; D gene: -; V gene: TRBV2; clone size: -; CDR3 length: 14; CDR3 DNA: TGTGCCAGCAGGGCTAGCGCAAGGGTAGGTGAGCAGTTCTTC; CDR3 protein: CASRASARVGEQFF
J gene: TRBJ2-6; D gene: -; V gene: TRBV6-1; clone size: -; CDR3 length: 15; CDR3 DNA: TGTGCCAGCAGTGAAGCAGGGGGTCGGGCCAACGTCCTGACTTTC; CDR3 protein: CASSEAGGRANVLTF
J gene: TRBJ1-1; D gene: -; V gene: TRBV20-1; clone size: -; CDR3 length: 11; CDR3 DNA: TGCAGTGCTAGACAGAACACTGAAGCTTTCTTT; CDR3 protein: CSARQNTEAFF
J gene: TRBJ1-1; D gene: TRBD1; V gene: TRBV27; clone size: -; CDR3 length: 15; CDR3 DNA: TGTGCCAGCAGTGATACCGGGACAGGGAACACTGAAGCTTTCTTT; CDR3 protein: CASSDTGTGNTEAFF
J gene: TRBJ2-2; D gene: -; V gene: TRBV6-5; clone size: -; CDR3 length: 13; CDR3 DNA: TGTGCCAGTGGAGGGTTCGGTCCCGGGGAGCTGTTTTTT; CDR3 protein: CASGGFGPGELFF
J gene: TRBJ2-5; D gene: TRBD2; V gene: TRBV7-8; clone size: few; CDR3 length: 19; CDR3 DNA: TGTGCCAGCAGCTCCAATTCGGGACTAGCGGGGGGGTACCAAGAGACCCAGTACTTC; CDR3 protein: CASSSNSGLAGGYQETQYF
J gene: TRBJ2-1; D gene: -; V gene: TRBV7-2; clone size: -; CDR3 length: 13; CDR3 DNA: TGTGCCAGCAGCTCCTTCCCCGACAATGAGCAGTTCTTC; CDR3 protein: CASSSFPDNEQFF
J gene: TRBJ2-2; D gene: TRBD2; V gene: TRBV5-6; clone size: -; CDR3 length: 19; CDR3 DNA: TGTGCCAGCAGCTTGACCAGCGGGAGAGTCATGCTCACACCCGGGGAGCTGTTTTTT; CDR3 protein: CASSLTSGRVMLTPGELFF
J gene: TRBJ2-3; D gene: -; V gene: TRBV5-5; clone size: -; CDR3 length: 14; CDR3 DNA: TGTGCCAGCAGCTTGGACGGGGGCACAGATACGCAGTATTTT; CDR3 protein: CASSLDGGTDTQYF
J gene: TRBJ1-1; D gene: -; V gene: TRBV6-6; clone size: -; CDR3 length: 13; CDR3 DNA: TGTGCCAGCAGAATTACGCAGGGGACTGAAGCTTTCTTT; CDR3 protein: CASRITQGTEAFF
J gene: TRBJ2-1; D gene: TRBD1; V gene: TRBV6-5; clone size: -; CDR3 length: 13; CDR3 DNA: TGTGCCAGCAGCCTTGACAGGGGGCCGGTGCAGTTCTTC; CDR3 protein: CASSLDRGPVQFF
J gene: TRBJ1-6; D gene: TRBD1; V gene: TRBV7-2; clone size: few; CDR3 length: 15; CDR3 DNA: TGTGCCAGCAGCTTATGGACAGGGAGTAATTCACCCCTCCACTTT; CDR3 protein: CASSLWTGSNSPLHF
J gene: TRBJ1-2; D gene: TRBD1; V gene: TRBV15; clone size: once; CDR3 length: 18; CDR3 DNA: TGTGCCACCAGCAGAGGCCCTAGACAGGGGGGGGCGAACTATGGCTACACCTTC; CDR3 protein: CATSRGPRQGGANYGYTF
J gene: TRBJ1-3; D gene: TRBD1; V gene: TRBV15; clone size: -; CDR3 length: 16; CDR3 DNA: TGTGCCACCAGCAGAAAGACAGGGCCCTCTGGAAACACCATATATTTT; CDR3 protein: CATSRKTGPSGNTIYF
J gene: TRBJ1-1; D gene: TRBD1; V gene: TRBV5-8; clone size: -; CDR3 length: 13; CDR3 DNA: TGTGCCAGCAGTCTTGACAGGGCGGCTGAAGCTTTCTTT; CDR3 protein: CASSLDRAAEAFF
J gene: TRBJ2-1; D gene: TRBD1; V gene: TRBV4-3; clone size: -; CDR3 length: 15; CDR3 DNA: TGCGCCAGCAGCCAAGAGACAGGGGCCGTCAATGAGCAGTTCTTC; CDR3 protein: CASSQETGAVNEQFF
J gene: TRBJ2-3; D gene: TRBD1; V gene: TRBV5-1; clone size: -; CDR3 length: 17; CDR3 DNA: TGCGCCAGCAGCTTTTTATCAGGGGGAGCGGGCACAGATACGCAGTATTTT; CDR3 protein: CASSFLSGGAGTDTQYF
J gene: TRBJ2-1; D gene: TRBD2; V gene: TRBV23-1; clone size: -; CDR3 length: 15; CDR3 DNA: TGCGCCAGCAGCCGGACTAGCGGGGGAAACAATGAGCAGTTCTTC; CDR3 protein: CASSRTSGGNNEQFF